This TCR beta chain stems from a study of cytomegalovirus exposure and HLA in healthy donors. V lost 4 bases, J lost 8 bases, and 15 bases lay in between. This CDR3 contains 14 residues. Germline CDR1 SGHDT, CDR2 YYEEEE. Whole-study results and caveats: Reports described diagnosis of cytomegalovirus status by the classifier as highly specific and sensitive. Altogether, some 160 TCR beta chains were recorded as cytomegalovirus-associated.

As regards this clone: Antigen: not known.

The PCR employed 60 Vbeta primers together with 13 Jbeta primers. Authors' methods: Counted up in a later analysis, unique TCR beta chains came to about 80 million, with some 11 million shared. Repertoires were generated with immunoSEQ multiplex PCR, while TCRdb's copy carries only in-frame clones and drops some. D and trimming come from the DNA, and the V and J calls and clone size come from that table. The sample lists 200,000 or so clones, approximately 84% seen once, with around 0.26% in the top ten. Material: PBMCs. The chain recombines TRBV5-6 with TRBJ1-4; D uncertain. This receptor was obtained from a boy between 5 and 17 years old in good health and CMV-seronegative. CDR3 in amino acids: CASSHGRAGEKLFF. CDR3 DNA sequence: TGTGCCAGCAGCCATGGGAGGGCGGGGGAAAAACTGTTTTTT.